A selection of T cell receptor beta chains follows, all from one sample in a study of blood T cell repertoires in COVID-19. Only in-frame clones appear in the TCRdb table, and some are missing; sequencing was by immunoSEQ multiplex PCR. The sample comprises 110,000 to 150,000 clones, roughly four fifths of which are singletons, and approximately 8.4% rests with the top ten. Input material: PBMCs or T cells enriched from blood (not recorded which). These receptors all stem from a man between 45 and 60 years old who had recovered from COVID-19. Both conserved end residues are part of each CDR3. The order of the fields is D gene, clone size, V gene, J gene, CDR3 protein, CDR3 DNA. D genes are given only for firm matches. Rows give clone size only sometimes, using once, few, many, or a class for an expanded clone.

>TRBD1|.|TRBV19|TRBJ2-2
CASRTGGGPGELFF
TGTGCCAGTAGGACAGGGGGCGGACCCGGGGAGCTGTTTTTT
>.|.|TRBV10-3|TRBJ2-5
CAIRGSAETQYF
TGTGCCATCAGGGGGAGCGCGGAGACCCAGTACTTC
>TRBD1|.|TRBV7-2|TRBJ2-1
CASSLAWDSGRNEQFF
TGTGCCAGCAGCTTAGCTTGGGACAGTGGTAGGAATGAGCAGTTCTTC
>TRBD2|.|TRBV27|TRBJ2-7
CASSRRGAGGKYEQYF
TGTGCCAGCAGTCGCCGGGGGGCGGGGGGAAAGTACGAGCAGTACTTC
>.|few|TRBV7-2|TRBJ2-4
CASSLTPGVGGHQNIQYF
TGTGCCAGCAGCTTGACACCCGGGGTTGGAGGGCATCAAAACATTCAGTACTTC
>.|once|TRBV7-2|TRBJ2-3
CASSLRQAITDTQYF
TGTGCCAGCAGCTTACGACAAGCCATCACAGATACGCAGTATTTT
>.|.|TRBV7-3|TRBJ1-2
CASSFGQGSYGYTF
TGTGCCAGCAGCTTTGGGCAGGGAAGCTATGGCTACACCTTC
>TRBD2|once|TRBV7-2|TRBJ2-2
CASSRGLAGGANTGELFF
TGTGCCAGCAGCCGGGGACTAGCGGGGGGCGCGAACACCGGGGAGCTGTTTTTT
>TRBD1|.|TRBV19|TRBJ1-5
CATGTGRWENSNQPQHF
TGTGCCACAGGGACAGGGAGGTGGGAAAATAGCAATCAGCCCCAGCATTTT
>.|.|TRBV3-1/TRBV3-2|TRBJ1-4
CASSHMDSAGKLFF
TGTGCCAGCAGCCACATGGACAGTGCTGGAAAACTGTTTTTT
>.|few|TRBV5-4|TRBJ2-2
CASSFSGGGTGELFF
TGTGCCAGCAGCTTTTCGGGGGGCGGCACCGGGGAGCTGTTTTTT
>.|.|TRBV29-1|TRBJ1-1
CSGEGNTEAFF
TGCAGTGGGGAGGGGAACACTGAAGCTTTCTTT
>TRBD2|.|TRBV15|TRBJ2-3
CATSRDRRSGGLTDTQYF
TGTGCCACCAGCAGAGATCGGCGGAGCGGGGGGCTCACAGATACGCAGTATTTT
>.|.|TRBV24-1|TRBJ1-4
CATSEVTGSPMREKLFF
TGTGCCACCAGTGAGGTAACAGGATCCCCGATGAGAGAAAAACTGTTTTTT
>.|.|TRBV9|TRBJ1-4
CASGGWDEKLFF
TGTGCCAGCGGGGGGTGGGATGAAAAACTGTTTTTT
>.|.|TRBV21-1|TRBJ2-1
CASSKGWTGNNEQFF
TGTGCCAGCAGCAAAGGATGGACAGGGAACAATGAGCAGTTCTTC
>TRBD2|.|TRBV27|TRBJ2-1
CASRLSGDNEQFF
TGTGCCAGCAGGTTGAGCGGGGACAATGAGCAGTTCTTC
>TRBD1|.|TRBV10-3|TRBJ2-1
CAISESGQYNEQFF
TGTGCCATCAGTGAGTCGGGACAGTACAATGAGCAGTTCTTC
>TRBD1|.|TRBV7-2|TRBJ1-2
CASSRDRGDYGYTF
TGTGCCAGCAGCCGGGACAGGGGTGACTATGGCTACACCTTC
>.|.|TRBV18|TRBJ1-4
CASSPARNEKLFF
TGTGCCAGCTCACCTGCGAGAAATGAAAAACTGTTTTTT
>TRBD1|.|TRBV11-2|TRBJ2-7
CASRKGQSQGEQYF
TGTGCCAGCAGGAAGGGACAGTCTCAAGGCGAGCAGTACTTC
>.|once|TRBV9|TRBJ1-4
CASSPSWGAANEKLFF
TGTGCCAGCAGTCCCTCCTGGGGAGCGGCTAATGAAAAACTGTTTTTT
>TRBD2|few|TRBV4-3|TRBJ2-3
CASSQDRAGYTQYF
TGCGCCAGCAGCCAAGATAGAGCGGGGTATACGCAGTATTTT
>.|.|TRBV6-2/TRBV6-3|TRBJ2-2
CASSYQGEPGELFF
TGTGCCAGCAGTTATCAGGGCGAACCCGGGGAGCTGTTTTTT
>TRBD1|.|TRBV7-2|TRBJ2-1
CASSFSTGKDEQFF
TGTGCCAGCAGCTTTTCGACAGGGAAGGATGAGCAGTTCTTC
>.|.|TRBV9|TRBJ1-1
CASSPRGQGRGTEAFF
TGTGCCAGCAGCCCACGGGGTCAGGGGAGGGGGACTGAAGCTTTCTTT
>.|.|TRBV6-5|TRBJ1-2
CASSYSRSGLGYTF
TGTGCCAGCAGTTACTCGAGGTCAGGGCTTGGCTACACCTTC